Listed below are T cell receptor beta chains from one sample, sequenced in a study of beta chain features in type 1 diabetes. Method: immunoSEQ multiplex PCR; TCRdb's copy keeps in-frame clones and lacks some. Found here are 60,000 or so clones, approximately 52% of them singletons; the top ten hold around 2.5%. The sample taken for sequencing was Tregs from blood. The receptors shown here come from a woman in her thirties or forties with type 1 diabetes. CDR3s include the opening cysteine and the closing phenylalanine or tryptophan. D genes are given only for firm matches. The size entry is marked missing in some rows and otherwise reads once, few, many or a size class.

J gene: TRBJ1-2; D gene: TRBD1; V gene: TRBV7-6; clone size: NA; CDR3 protein: CASSPDRVGGYTF; CDR3 DNA: TGTGCCAGCAGCCCGGACAGGGTTGGAGGCTACACCTTC
J gene: TRBJ1-1; D gene: NA; V gene: TRBV7-8; clone size: NA; CDR3 protein: CASSLALGEAFF; CDR3 DNA: TGTGCCAGCAGCTTAGCGCTAGGCGAAGCTTTCTTT
J gene: TRBJ2-1; D gene: TRBD2; V gene: TRBV9; clone size: NA; CDR3 protein: CASSPGGRGEQFF; CDR3 DNA: TGTGCCAGCAGCCCGGGGGGACGGGGTGAGCAGTTCTTC
J gene: TRBJ2-1; D gene: NA; V gene: TRBV7-2; clone size: NA; CDR3 protein: CASSLDSGREQFF; CDR3 DNA: TGTGCCAGCAGCCTCGATAGCGGACGTGAGCAGTTCTTC
J gene: TRBJ1-2; D gene: NA; V gene: TRBV29-1; clone size: NA; CDR3 protein: CSVVGGNYGYTF; CDR3 DNA: TGCAGCGTCGTCGGGGGTAACTATGGCTACACCTTC
J gene: TRBJ2-7; D gene: TRBD2; V gene: TRBV5-1; clone size: NA; CDR3 protein: CASSLVAGTRRVSDEQYF; CDR3 DNA: TGCGCCAGCAGCTTGGTAGCCGGGACTAGAAGAGTAAGCGACGAGCAGTACTTC
J gene: TRBJ1-2; D gene: NA; V gene: TRBV7-2; clone size: NA; CDR3 protein: CASSLEGANYGYTF; CDR3 DNA: TGTGCCAGCAGCTTGGAGGGCGCCAACTATGGCTACACCTTC
J gene: TRBJ1-2; D gene: NA; V gene: TRBV2; clone size: NA; CDR3 protein: CATQRTANYGYTF; CDR3 DNA: TGTGCCACCCAAAGAACAGCTAACTATGGCTACACCTTC
J gene: TRBJ2-1; D gene: TRBD1; V gene: TRBV5-1; clone size: few; CDR3 protein: CASSLRGQGNNEQFF; CDR3 DNA: TGCGCCAGCAGCTTGCGGGGACAGGGGAACAATGAGCAGTTCTTC
J gene: TRBJ1-1; D gene: NA; V gene: TRBV7-6; clone size: NA; CDR3 protein: CASSLDTPGTEAFF; CDR3 DNA: TGTGCCAGCAGCTTGGACACCCCTGGTACTGAAGCTTTCTTT
J gene: TRBJ1-3; D gene: TRBD1; V gene: TRBV11-2; clone size: NA; CDR3 protein: CASSPQGARGTIYF; CDR3 DNA: TGTGCCAGCAGCCCTCAGGGGGCTCGGGGCACCATATATTTT
J gene: TRBJ2-1; D gene: TRBD2; V gene: TRBV19; clone size: few; CDR3 protein: CASSMAGGYNEQFF; CDR3 DNA: TGTGCCAGTAGTATGGCGGGGGGTTACAATGAGCAGTTCTTC
J gene: TRBJ1-4; D gene: NA; V gene: TRBV9; clone size: few; CDR3 protein: CASSVEGRGHRANEKLFF; CDR3 DNA: TGTGCCAGCAGCGTAGAGGGCAGGGGACATCGGGCTAATGAAAAACTGTTTTTT
J gene: TRBJ2-2; D gene: NA; V gene: TRBV6-6; clone size: few; CDR3 protein: CAAGLTGELFF; CDR3 DNA: TGTGCCGCGGGTCTCACCGGGGAGCTGTTTTTT
J gene: TRBJ2-7; D gene: NA; V gene: TRBV9; clone size: once; CDR3 protein: CASSVDSDRVSYEQYF; CDR3 DNA: TGTGCCAGCAGCGTAGATTCGGACAGAGTCTCCTACGAGCAGTACTTC
J gene: TRBJ1-4; D gene: NA; V gene: TRBV7-6; clone size: NA; CDR3 protein: CASSLVLTGSATNEKLFF; CDR3 DNA: TGTGCCAGCAGCTTAGTCCTAACAGGGAGTGCAACTAATGAAAAACTGTTTTTT
J gene: TRBJ2-4; D gene: NA; V gene: TRBV29-1; clone size: NA; CDR3 protein: CSVRTVGKNIQYF; CDR3 DNA: TGCAGCGTCCGGACAGTAGGCAAAAACATTCAGTACTTC
J gene: TRBJ2-7; D gene: TRBD1; V gene: TRBV5-6; clone size: few; CDR3 protein: CASTQDRVSYEQYF; CDR3 DNA: TGTGCCAGCACCCAGGACAGGGTCTCCTACGAGCAGTACTTC
J gene: TRBJ2-2; D gene: TRBD1; V gene: TRBV19; clone size: NA; CDR3 protein: CASVPRDRGLLAAGELFF; CDR3 DNA: TGTGCCAGTGTCCCCCGGGACAGGGGTTTGTTAGCGGCCGGGGAGCTGTTTTTT
J gene: TRBJ2-7; D gene: TRBD1; V gene: TRBV6-5; clone size: few; CDR3 protein: CATYPGTGNEQYF; CDR3 DNA: TGTGCCACCTACCCCGGGACAGGCAACGAGCAGTACTTC